The clone carrying this T cell receptor beta chain has just one count. What it recognizes is unknown. The PCR used 60 Vbeta and 13 Jbeta primers. Here immunoSEQ multiplex PCR was the method, and the copy in TCRdb shows in-frame clones only, minus some. This table holds 150,000 to 170,000 clones, approximately 72% found once. Germline V CDR1 and CDR2: GTSNPN, SVGIG (reference sequence). The trim removed 5 bases at V and 4 bases at J, leaving 4 bases unmatched. The CDR3 covers 12 residues. The data were obtained in a study of cytomegalovirus exposure and HLA in healthy donors. Study results and caveats: The study had only CMV serostatus as immune exposure information. Equally common other TCR beta chains were less clonally expanded than HLA-associated ones, a later analysis found. Common viral pathogens were later found to be apparently linked to several of the most significant clusters. Sequencing likely caused a cluster of highly shared sequence variants.

Material: PBMCs. The gene calls are TRBV30 and TRBJ1-2; 7 bases fit TRBD1. This receptor was taken from a man aged 18 to 30 in good health and CMV-seronegative. CDR3 nucleotides: TGTGCCTGGGGGACAGAAGCCTATGGCTACACCTTC. It translates to CAWGTEAYGYTF.